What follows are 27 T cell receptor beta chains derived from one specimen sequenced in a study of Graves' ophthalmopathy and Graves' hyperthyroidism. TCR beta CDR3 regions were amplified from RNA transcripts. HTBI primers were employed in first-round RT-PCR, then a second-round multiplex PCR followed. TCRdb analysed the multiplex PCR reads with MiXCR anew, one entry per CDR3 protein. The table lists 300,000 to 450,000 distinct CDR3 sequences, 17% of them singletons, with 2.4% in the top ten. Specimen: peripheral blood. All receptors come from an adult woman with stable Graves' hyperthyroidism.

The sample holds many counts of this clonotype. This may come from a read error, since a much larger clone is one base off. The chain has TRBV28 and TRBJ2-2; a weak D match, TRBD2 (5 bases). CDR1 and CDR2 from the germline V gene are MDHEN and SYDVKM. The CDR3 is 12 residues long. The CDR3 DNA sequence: TGTGCCAGCAGCACCCCTACCGGGAAGCTGTTTTTT. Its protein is CASSTPTGKLFF. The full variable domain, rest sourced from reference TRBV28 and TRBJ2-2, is DVKVTQSSRYLVKRTGEKVFLECVQDMDHENMFWYRQDPGLGLRLIYFSYDVKMKEKGDIPEGYSVSREKKERFSLILESASTNQTSMYLCASSTPTGKLFFGEGSRLTVL.

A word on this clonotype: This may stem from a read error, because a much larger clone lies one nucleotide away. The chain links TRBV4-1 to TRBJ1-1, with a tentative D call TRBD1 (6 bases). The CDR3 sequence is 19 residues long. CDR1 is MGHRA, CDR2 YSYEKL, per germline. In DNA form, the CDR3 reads TGCGCCAGCAGCCAAGATCCCGCGGCCCAGGGGACGATGAACACTGAAGTTTTCTTT. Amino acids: CASSQDPAAQGTMNTEVFF.

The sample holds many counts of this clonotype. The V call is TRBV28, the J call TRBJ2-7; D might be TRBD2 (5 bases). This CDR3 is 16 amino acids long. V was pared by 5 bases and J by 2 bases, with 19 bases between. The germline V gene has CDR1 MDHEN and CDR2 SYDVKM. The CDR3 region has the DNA TGTGCCAGCAGTGCCTTTGAGGACTCTTTTACCTACGAGCAGTACTTC. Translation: CASSAFEDSFTYEQYF.

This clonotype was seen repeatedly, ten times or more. CDR3 region: CASSSRIQETQYF. CDR3 nucleotides: TGTGCCAGCAGTAGCCGAATACAAGAGACCCAGTACTTC. The chain recombines TRBV6-2 or TRBV6-3 with TRBJ2-5, with no clear D. Germline V CDR1 and CDR2: MNHEY, SVGEGT. With 5 bases removed from V and 2 bases from J, the gap between germline ends came to 9 bases. There are 13 residues in the CDR3.

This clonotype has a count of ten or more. The CDR3 is CASSPLRLARSYEQYF. DNA of the CDR3: TGTGCCAGCAGCCCATTGAGGCTAGCGAGATCCTACGAGCAGTACTTC. The genes are TRBV28 and TRBJ2-7; D perhaps matches TRBD2 (6 bases). CDR1 is MDHEN and CDR2 is SYDVKM in the germline V gene. Between the trimmed V and J ends, which lost 6 bases and 1 base, there was a span of 19 bases. The length of the CDR3 is 16 residues.

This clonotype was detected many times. The CDR3 reads CASSLSGGRAFEQYF. In DNA, the CDR3 is TGTGCCAGCAGCTTATCCGGGGGGAGGGCCTTCGAGCAGTACTTC. This chain joins TRBV13 and TRBJ2-7; 7 bases fit TRBD2. V trimming: 2 bases; J trimming: 6 bases; junction bases outside the gene matches: 10. Germline V CDR1 and CDR2: PRHDT, FYEKMQ (reference sequence). This CDR3 region has 15 residues.

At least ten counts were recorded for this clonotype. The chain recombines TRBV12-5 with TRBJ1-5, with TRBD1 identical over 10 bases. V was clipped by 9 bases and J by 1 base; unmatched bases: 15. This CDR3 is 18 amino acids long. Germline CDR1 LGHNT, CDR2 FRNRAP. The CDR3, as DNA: TGTGCTAGCTCCCCAGGGACAGGGGCATATGGGAGCAATCAGCCCCAGCATTTT. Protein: CASSPGTGAYGSNQPQHF.

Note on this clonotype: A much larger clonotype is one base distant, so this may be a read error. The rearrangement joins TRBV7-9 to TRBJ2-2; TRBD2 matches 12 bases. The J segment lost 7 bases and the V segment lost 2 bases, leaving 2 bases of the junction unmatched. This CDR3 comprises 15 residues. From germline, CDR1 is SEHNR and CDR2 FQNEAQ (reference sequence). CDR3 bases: TGTGCCAGCAGCTTAACTAGCGGGAGGTTCGGGGAGCTGTTTTTT. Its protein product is CASSLTSGRFGELFF.

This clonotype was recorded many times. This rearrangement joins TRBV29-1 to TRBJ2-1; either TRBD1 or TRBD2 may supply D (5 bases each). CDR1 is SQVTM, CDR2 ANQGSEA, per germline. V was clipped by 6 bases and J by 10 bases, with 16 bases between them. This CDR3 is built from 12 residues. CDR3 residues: CSVLPGRNEQFF. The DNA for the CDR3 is TGCAGCGTACTCCCGGGGCGGAACGAGCAGTTCTTC.

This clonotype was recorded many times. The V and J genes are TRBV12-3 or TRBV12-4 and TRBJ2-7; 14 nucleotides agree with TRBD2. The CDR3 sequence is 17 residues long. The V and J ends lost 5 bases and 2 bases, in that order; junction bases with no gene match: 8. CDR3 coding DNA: TGTGCCAGCAGTCCGGGGACTAGCGGGAGACCCACCTACGAGCAGTACTTC. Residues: CASSPGTSGRPTYEQYF.

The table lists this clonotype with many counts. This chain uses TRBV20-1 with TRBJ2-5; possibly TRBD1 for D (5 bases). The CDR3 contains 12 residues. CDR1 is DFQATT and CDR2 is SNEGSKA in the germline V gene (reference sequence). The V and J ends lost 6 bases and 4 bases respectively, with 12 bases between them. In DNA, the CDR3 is TGCAGTGCAAAGAACCAGGGAGAGACCCAGTACTTC. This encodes CSAKNQGETQYF.

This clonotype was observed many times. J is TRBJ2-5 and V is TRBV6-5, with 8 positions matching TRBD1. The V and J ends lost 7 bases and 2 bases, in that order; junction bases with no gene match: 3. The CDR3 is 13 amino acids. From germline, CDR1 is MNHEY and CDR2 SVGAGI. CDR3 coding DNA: TGTGCCAGCATTAGGACAGGGCAAGAGACCCAGTACTTC. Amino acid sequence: CASIRTGQETQYF.

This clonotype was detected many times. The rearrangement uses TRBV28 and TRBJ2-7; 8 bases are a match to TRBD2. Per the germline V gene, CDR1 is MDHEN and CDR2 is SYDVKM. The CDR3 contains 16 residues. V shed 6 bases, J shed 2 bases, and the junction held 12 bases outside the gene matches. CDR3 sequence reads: CASRGSSGVSPYEQYF. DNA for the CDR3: TGTGCCAGCAGAGGCAGTAGCGGGGTATCCCCCTACGAGCAGTACTTC.

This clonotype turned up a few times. For the CDR3, the DNA is TGTGCCAGTAGGAAAAGCCCCGGGACAGGGGCGAACACCGGGGAGCTGTTTTTT. Protein: CASRKSPGTGANTGELFF. The V call is TRBV19, the J call TRBJ2-2; 10 bases agree with TRBD1. After removal of 6 bases from V and 0 bases from J, the junction contained 10 bases not matched to a gene. CDR1 and CDR2 (germline): LNHDA, SQIVND (reference sequence). The CDR3 contains 18 residues.

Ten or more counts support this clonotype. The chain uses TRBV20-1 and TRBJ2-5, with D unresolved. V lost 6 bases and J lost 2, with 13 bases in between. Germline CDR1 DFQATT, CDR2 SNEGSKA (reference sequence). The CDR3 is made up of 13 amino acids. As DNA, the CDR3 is TGCAGTGCCACGCGACGACGGCAAGAGACCCAGTACTTC. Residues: CSATRRRQETQYF.

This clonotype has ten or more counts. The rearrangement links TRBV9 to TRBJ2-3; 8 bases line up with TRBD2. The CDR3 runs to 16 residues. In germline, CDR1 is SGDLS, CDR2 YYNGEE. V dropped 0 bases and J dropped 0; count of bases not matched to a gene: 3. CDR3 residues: CASSVALAGSTDTQYF. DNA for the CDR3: TGTGCCAGCAGCGTAGCCCTAGCGGGCAGCACAGATACGCAGTATTTT.

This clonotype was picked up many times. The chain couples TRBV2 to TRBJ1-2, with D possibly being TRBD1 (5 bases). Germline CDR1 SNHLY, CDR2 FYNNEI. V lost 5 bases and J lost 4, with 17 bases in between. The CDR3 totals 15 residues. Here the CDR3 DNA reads TGTGCCAGCAGTCCTCAGGGCAGGGTATCCTATGGCTACACCTTC. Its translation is CASSPQGRVSYGYTF.

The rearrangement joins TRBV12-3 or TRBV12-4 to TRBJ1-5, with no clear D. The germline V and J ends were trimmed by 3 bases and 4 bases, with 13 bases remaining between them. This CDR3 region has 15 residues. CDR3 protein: CASSFVTQLNQPQHF. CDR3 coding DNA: TGTGCCAGCAGTTTTGTGACCCAGTTAAATCAGCCCCAGCATTTT.

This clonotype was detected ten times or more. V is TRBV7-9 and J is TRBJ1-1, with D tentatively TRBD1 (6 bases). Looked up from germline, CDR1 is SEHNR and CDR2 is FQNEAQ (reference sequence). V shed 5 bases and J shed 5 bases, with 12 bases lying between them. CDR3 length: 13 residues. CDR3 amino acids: CASSAQGGTEAFF. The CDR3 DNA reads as TGTGCCAGCAGCGCACAGGGTGGTACTGAAGCTTTCTTT.

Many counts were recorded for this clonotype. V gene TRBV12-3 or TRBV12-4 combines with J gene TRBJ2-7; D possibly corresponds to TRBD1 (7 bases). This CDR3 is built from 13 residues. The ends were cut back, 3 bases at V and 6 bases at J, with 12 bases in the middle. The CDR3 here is CASSFGQGGEQYF. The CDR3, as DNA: TGTGCCAGCAGTTTCGGTCAGGGGGGCGAGCAGTACTTC.

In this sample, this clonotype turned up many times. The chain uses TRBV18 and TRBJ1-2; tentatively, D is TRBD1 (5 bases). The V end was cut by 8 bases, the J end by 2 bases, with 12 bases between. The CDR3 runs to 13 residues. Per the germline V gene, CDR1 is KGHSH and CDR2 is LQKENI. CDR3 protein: CASAETVNYGYTF. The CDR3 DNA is TGTGCCAGCGCCGAGACAGTAAACTATGGCTACACCTTC.

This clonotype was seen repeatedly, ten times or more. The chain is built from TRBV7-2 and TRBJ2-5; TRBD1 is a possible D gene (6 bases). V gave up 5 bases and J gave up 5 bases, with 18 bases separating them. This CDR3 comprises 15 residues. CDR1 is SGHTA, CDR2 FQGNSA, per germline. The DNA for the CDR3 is TGTGCCAGCAGCCCATTGTTGAGAAGGGGGGAGACCCAGTACTTC. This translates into CASSPLLRRGETQYF.

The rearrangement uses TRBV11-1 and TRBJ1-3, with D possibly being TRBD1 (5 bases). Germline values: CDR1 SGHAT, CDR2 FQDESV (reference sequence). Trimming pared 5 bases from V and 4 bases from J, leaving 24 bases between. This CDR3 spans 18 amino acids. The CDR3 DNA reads TGTGCCAGCAGCCGAGTCTGGGGACCCCCGCCAACGGGAAACACCATATATTTT. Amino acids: CASSRVWGPPPTGNTIYF.

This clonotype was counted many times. CDR3 residues: CASSEWEGDYEQYF. In nucleotides, the CDR3 is TGTGCCAGCAGTGAATGGGAAGGGGACTACGAGCAGTACTTC. The chain employs TRBV6-1 and TRBJ2-7; D is possibly TRBD1 (5 bases). Trimming cost V 2 bases and J 3 bases, with 11 bases left between them. Germline-derived CDR1 and CDR2 are MNHNS and SASEGT. The CDR3 runs to 14 residues.

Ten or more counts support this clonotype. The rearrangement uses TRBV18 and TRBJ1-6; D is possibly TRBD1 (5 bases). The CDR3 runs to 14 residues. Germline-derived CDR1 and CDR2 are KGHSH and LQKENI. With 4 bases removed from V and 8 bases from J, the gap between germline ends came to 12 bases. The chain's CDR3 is CASSLGQGHSPLHF. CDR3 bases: TGTGCCAGCTCACTCGGGCAGGGACATTCACCCCTCCACTTT.

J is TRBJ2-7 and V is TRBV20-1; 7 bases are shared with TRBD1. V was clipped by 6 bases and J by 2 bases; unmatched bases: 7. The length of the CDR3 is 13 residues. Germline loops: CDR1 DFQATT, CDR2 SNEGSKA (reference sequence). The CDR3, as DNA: TGCAGTGCCGAACAGGGGACGACCTACGAGCAGTACTTC. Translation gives CSAEQGTTYEQYF.

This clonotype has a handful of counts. The DNA for the CDR3 is TGTGCCAGCAACCACTGGGAAGGGTTGGTGCTACAAGAGACCCAGTACTTC. Its translation is CASNHWEGLVLQETQYF. The V gene is TRBV7-2, the J gene TRBJ2-5; D gene ambiguous. Germline lookup yields CDR1 SGHTA and CDR2 FQGNSA. Trimming took 7 bases from V and 2 from J, leaving 23 bases between them. The CDR3 runs 17 residues.